This passage covers 28 T cell receptor beta chains from one sample sequenced in a study of blood T cells in healthy people across ages. Through a sample-barcoded 5' primer and a J-beta primer mix, a second PCR was run for roughly 6 to 12 cycles. Via MiXCR, TCRdb re-called the 5' RACE reads, giving one row per CDR3 protein. Here the sample spans hundreds of thousands of distinct CDR3 sequences, 58% being singletons. Sequencing was done on a sample of blood. These TCRs come from a man in his thirties or forties in good health.

This clonotype was seen a handful of times. The chain uses TRBV25-1 and TRBJ2-1; D gene ambiguous. The germline CDR1 and CDR2 sequences are MGHDK and SYGVNS. Deletions cut 1 base from V and 2 bases from J, with 6 bases between. This CDR3 is built from 14 residues. The CDR3 DNA sequence: TGTGCCAGCAGTGAATCCCACACCTACAATGAGCAGTTCTTC. Translated: CASSESHTYNEQFF.

V and J are TRBV4-2 and TRBJ2-3; D not resolved. The CDR3 has 13 residues. Germline V gene sequence: CDR1 LGHNA, CDR2 YNFKEQ. Trimming left V 3 bases short and J 6 bases short, with 10 bases between. The CDR3 DNA reads TGTGCCAGCAGCCAGCTTAGGTCTGATACGCAGTATTTT. This codes for CASSQLRSDTQYF.

This clonotype was observed a handful of times. The chain carries TRBV15 and TRBJ2-5; 10 bases match TRBD2. Germline V CDR1 and CDR2: LNHNV, YYDKDF (reference sequence). There are 15 residues in the CDR3. The trim removed 4 bases at V and 2 bases at J, leaving 4 bases unmatched. The CDR3 protein is CATSTEREGQETQYF. DNA of the CDR3: TGTGCCACCAGCACGGAGCGGGAGGGACAAGAGACCCAGTACTTC.

J is TRBJ2-3 and V is TRBV29-1; the D gene is possibly TRBD2 (6 bases). The germline CDR1 and CDR2 sequences are SQVTM and ANQGSEA. Trimming took 4 bases from V and 4 from J, leaving 12 bases between them. The CDR3 runs to 13 residues. The CDR3 region has the DNA TGCAGCGTTGCTCGGGGAGGCCCAGATACGCAGTATTTT. It yields the protein CSVARGGPDTQYF.

DNA for the CDR3: TGCAGCGCCGCTATAGACTCTGGGGCCAACGTCCTGACTTTC. Amino acids: CSAAIDSGANVLTF. The chain joins TRBV29-1 to TRBJ2-6; D not resolved. Trimming removed 7 bases at V and 0 bases at J, with 10 bases between. Germline values: CDR1 SQVTM, CDR2 ANQGSEA. CDR3 size: 14 residues.

The chain couples TRBV6-5 to TRBJ2-3; 8 nucleotides agree with TRBD1. J gave up 0 bases and V 2 bases, and 10 bases lay outside the gene matches. Germline CDR1 MNHEY, CDR2 SVGAGI. CDR3 size: 18 residues. The CDR3 here is CASSYTRTWTGSTDTQYF. The CDR3 coding sequence is TGTGCCAGCAGTTACACACGGACGTGGACAGGGAGCACAGATACGCAGTATTTT.

The V call is TRBV20-1, the J call TRBJ2-5, with D possibly being TRBD2 (5 bases). V dropped 6 bases and J dropped 11 bases, with 28 bases sitting between them. There are 15 residues in the CDR3. The germline gives CDR1 DFQATT, CDR2 SNEGSKA (reference sequence). CDR3 sequence reads: CSARGGAPQDEWQYF. The CDR3 DNA reads TGCAGTGCCCGAGGAGGAGCCCCCCAAGACGAGTGGCAGTACTTC.

This clonotype has just a few counts. The chain combines TRBV7-2 with TRBJ2-1, with 10 bases aligning to TRBD2. CDR1 SGHTA and CDR2 FQGNSA come from the germline V gene. The CDR3 runs to 14 residues. Trimming removed 5 bases from V and 9 bases from J; junction bases left unmatched: 7. CDR3 loop: CASSQSGGAGEQFF. CDR3 DNA: TGTGCCAGCAGCCAGAGCGGGGGGGCAGGTGAGCAGTTCTTC.

The CDR3 region is CATSRGGTVRDEQYF. The CDR3 nucleotides are TGTGCCACCAGCAGAGGTGGGACAGTGCGCGACGAGCAGTACTTC. The rearrangement uses TRBV15 and TRBJ2-7; 7 nucleotides align to TRBD1. Trimming cost V 1 base and J 5 bases; bases outside gene matches: 8. CDR3 length: 15 amino acids. CDR1 is LNHNV, CDR2 YYDKDF, per germline (reference sequence). The complete variable domain, with remaining parts taken from reference TRBV15 and TRBJ2-7, reads DAMVIQNPRYQVTQFGKPVTLSCSQTLNHNVMYWYQQKSSQAPKLLFHYYDKDFNNEADTPDNFQSRRPNTSFCFLDIRSPGLGDTAMYLCATSRGGTVRDEQYFGPGTRLTVT.

J is TRBJ2-4 and V is TRBV7-9; D unresolved. The end of the DNA fits TRBJ2-5 better, so the J call may be wrong. Germline lookup yields CDR1 SEHNR and CDR2 FQNEAQ (reference sequence). The CDR3 consists of 12 residues. The CDR3, as DNA: TGTGCCAGCAGCGCAGACTCGGAGACCCAGTACTTC. This gives the protein CASSADSETQYF.

This clonotype was counted a few times. The chain employs TRBV3-1 and TRBJ2-1; 9 nucleotides align to TRBD1. J was trimmed by 2 bases and V by 2 bases; bases with no gene match: 10. The CDR3 totals 18 residues. Germline V gene data show CDR1 as LGHDT and CDR2 as YNNKEL (reference sequence). CDR3 nucleotide sequence: TGTGCCAGCAGCCAAACCCGGGACAGGGATGAGGCCTACAATGAGCAGTTCTTC. Amino acid sequence: CASSQTRDRDEAYNEQFF.

The genes are TRBV10-3 and TRBJ2-4, with 7 positions matching TRBD2. The better agreement between TRBJ2-7 and the DNA end casts doubt on the J call. This CDR3 is 15 amino acids long. Germline CDR1 reads ENHRY; CDR2 reads SYGVKD. CDR3 in DNA: TGTGCCATCAGATCGGGGACTATACGAACCTACGAGCAGTACTTC. Protein product: CAIRSGTIRTYEQYF.

The CDR3 is CASSSRTIQETQYF. The CDR3 region has the DNA TGTGCCAGCAGCTCCCGGACTATCCAAGAGACCCAGTACTTC. The chain is built from TRBV11-2 and TRBJ2-5; weak D call: TRBD2 (6 bases). CDR1 SGHAT and CDR2 FQNNGV come from the germline V gene. CDR3 size: 14 residues. V was trimmed by 4 bases and J by 1 base, leaving 10 bases between them.

The chain recombines TRBV29-1 with TRBJ1-1; no clear D. The CDR3 extends over 12 amino acids. The V gene lost 8 bases and the J gene lost 3 bases, with 13 bases spanning the gap. Germline V CDR1 and CDR2: SQVTM, ANQGSEA. CDR3 protein: CSSADGDTEAFF. The CDR3 region has the DNA TGCAGCTCCGCAGATGGGGACACTGAAGCTTTCTTT.

The rearrangement uses TRBV20-1 and TRBJ1-4; possible D gene TRBD1, 6 bases. The CDR3 is made up of 17 amino acids. The germline gives CDR1 DFQATT, CDR2 SNEGSKA (reference sequence). V lost 3 bases to trimming and J lost 5 bases, with 22 bases between them. In DNA, the CDR3 is TGCAGTGCTAGCCCCTCTAACAGGGTCGGAGTAAATGAAAAACTGTTTTTT. The encoded protein is CSASPSNRVGVNEKLFF.

This clonotype has only a few counts. The V and J genes are TRBV10-3 and TRBJ2-1; TRBD2 agrees at 13 bases. The CDR3 runs to 16 residues. V shed 7 bases, J shed 8 bases, and the junction held 11 bases outside the gene matches. In germline, CDR1 is ENHRY, CDR2 SYGVKD. The CDR3 nucleotides are TGTGCCATCATGTCTGGACTAGCGGGAGCCAGGGATGAGCAGTTCTTC. Translating gives CAIMSGLAGARDEQFF.

V is TRBV5-1 and J is TRBJ2-4; tentatively, D is TRBD1 (5 bases). This CDR3 is built from 17 residues. Germline V gene sequence: CDR1 SGHRS, CDR2 YFSETQ. V was pared by 5 bases and J by 1 base, with 19 bases between. This CDR3 is CASSRGTELVAKNIQYF. The CDR3 region has the DNA TGCGCCAGCAGTAGGGGTACGGAGTTGGTGGCCAAAAACATTCAGTACTTC.

This clonotype was counted ten times or more. The J gene is TRBJ2-7, the V gene TRBV29-1; tentatively, D is TRBD1 (8 bases). CDR3 size: 13 residues. V was cut by 5 bases and J by 7 bases, with 18 bases left in between. CDR1 SQVTM and CDR2 ANQGSEA come from the germline V gene. The CDR3 spells CSVNTGGAGEQYF. The CDR3 nucleotides read TGCAGCGTTAATACAGGGGGGGCCGGGGAGCAGTACTTC.

This sequence joins TRBV28 and TRBJ2-7; perhaps D is TRBD1 or TRBD2 (5 bases each). This CDR3 comprises 15 residues. Trimming removed 7 bases from V and 3 bases from J, with 19 bases in between. CDR1 is MDHEN and CDR2 is SYDVKM in the germline V gene. In DNA, the CDR3 is TGTGCCAGCACCACTTCCGGGACCGTGTACTACGAGCAGTACTTC. It translates to CASTTSGTVYYEQYF.

The genes are TRBV6-5 and TRBJ1-2, with no clear D. The V gene's germline CDR1 is MNHEY and CDR2 SVGAGI. There are 13 residues in the CDR3. V shed 2 bases and J shed 2 bases, with 6 bases lying between them. CDR3: CASSYDRNYGYTF. The CDR3, as DNA: TGTGCCAGCAGTTACGATCGGAACTATGGCTACACCTTC.

The chain has TRBV18 and TRBJ1-2, with D maybe TRBD1 (5 bases). Trimming took 3 bases from V and 6 from J, leaving 26 bases between them. The CDR3 spans 18 residues. Germline V gene sequence: CDR1 KGHSH, CDR2 LQKENI. The CDR3 bases are TGTGCCAGCTCACCGCCGCTGACAGAAGAAGAGCTCTATAATGGCTACACCTTC. It encodes CASSPPLTEEELYNGYTF.

The chain employs TRBV28 and TRBJ2-7; TRBD2 is a possible D gene (5 bases). CDR1 is MDHEN, CDR2 SYDVKM, per germline. Trimming pared 7 bases from V and 2 bases from J, leaving 12 bases between. The CDR3 is 13 amino acids. The CDR3 nucleotides are TGTGCCAGCATCGATTCGGGAACCTACGAGCAGTACTTC. This sequence encodes CASIDSGTYEQYF.

The gene calls are TRBV11-2 and TRBJ2-7; D is unresolved. This CDR3 contains 12 residues. V lost 10 bases to trimming and J lost 7 bases, with 17 bases between them. CDR1 is SGHAT, CDR2 FQNNGV, per germline. The CDR3 is CATASGRGEQYF. As DNA, the CDR3 is TGTGCCACCGCGTCGGGCCGAGGTGAGCAGTACTTC.

The chain carries TRBV6-1 and TRBJ1-1; no definite D call. Between the trimmed V and J ends, which lost 6 bases and 4 bases, there was a span of 15 bases. The CDR3 spans 14 residues. Germline CDR1 reads MNHNS; CDR2 reads SASEGT. CDR3 in amino acids: CASSFDGMSTEAFF. DNA of the CDR3: TGTGCCAGCAGCTTTGACGGGATGAGCACTGAAGCTTTCTTT.

This rearrangement joins TRBV7-3 to TRBJ1-1, with TRBD1 as a possible D gene (6 bases). The length of the CDR3 is 13 residues. The V end lost 8 bases, the J end lost 1 base, and 11 bases lay between the germline ends. Germline-derived CDR1 and CDR2 are SGHTA and FQGTGA. The CDR3 coding sequence is TGTGCCAGCCGGGCCAGGGGGAACACTGAAGCTTTCTTT. Protein product: CASRARGNTEAFF.

In this sample, this clonotype turned up once. This chain links TRBV27 with TRBJ2-4; 8 nucleotides match TRBD2. Judging by the DNA end, TRBJ2-7 fits better; the J call may be wrong. Germline loops: CDR1 MNHEY, CDR2 SMNVEV (reference sequence). The CDR3 has 14 residues. The CDR3 nucleotides read TGTGCCAGCACCCAGCGGGGGACTAAGAACGAGCAGTACTTC. It encodes CASTQRGTKNEQYF.

The gene calls are TRBV25-1 and TRBJ2-7; D unresolved. Deletions cut 5 bases from V and 7 bases from J, with 15 bases between. Per the germline V gene, CDR1 is MGHDK and CDR2 is SYGVNS. The CDR3 runs 13 residues. CDR3 region: CASSLRSPGEQYF. CDR3 nucleotide sequence: TGTGCCAGCAGTCTCCGGTCACCTGGGGAGCAGTACTTC.

The chain is built from TRBV28 and TRBJ2-1, with 8 bases aligning to TRBD2. Germline V lookup: CDR1 MDHEN, CDR2 SYDVKM. This CDR3 is built from 18 residues. V lost 1 base, J lost 6 bases, and 14 bases stayed unmatched. In DNA, the CDR3 is TGTGCCAGCAGTTTATACGGGAGGGCCGATGGGACGTTCAATGAGCAGTTCTTC. Residues: CASSLYGRADGTFNEQFF.